Reported below is one TCR beta chain. Germline V lookup: CDR1 MGHRA, CDR2 YSYEKL. Deletions cut 1 base from V and 1 base from J, with 16 bases between. The CDR3 length is 17 residues. This entry is derived from a study of cytomegalovirus exposure and HLA in healthy donors. The study ran its PCR with 60 Vbeta and 13 Jbeta primers. Sequencing used immunoSEQ multiplex PCR; TCRdb keeps in-frame clones, though not all of them. The data show some 170,000 clones, with 82% seen just once and roughly 0.99% held by the top ten. Donors were ostensibly healthy at sampling, although undocumented immune exposures were probable.

The chain links TRBV4-1 to TRBJ1-1; possibly TRBD1 for D (5 bases). This TCR was recovered from a girl aged 2 to 9 in good health and CMV-seropositive. The specimen was PBMCs. The CDR3 here is CASSQAMWQGTNTEAFF. CDR3 DNA sequence: TGCGCCAGCAGCCAAGCTATGTGGCAGGGCACGAACACTGAAGCTTTCTTT.